The sequence of this T cell receptor (beta chain) was determined in a study of CD8 T cells in ankylosing spondylitis (dated by TCRdb to 2016 to 2017). With respect to the entire study: The study profiled T cell receptor beta repertoires in healthy donors and ankylosing spondylitis patients to find disease-linked TCR variants. The full study cohort comprised around 25 ankylosing spondylitis patients and over a hundred healthy donors. Samples of peripheral blood were taken, and for ankylosing spondylitis patients, synovial fluid was collected as well. What the study reported, not specific to this receptor: Some TCR beta motif variants had previously been reported in synovial fluid and blood of reactive arthritis patients, which suggested common disease-initiation mechanisms. A CD8+ phenotype was shown by the disease-linked clones, which were found at relatively low frequencies in peripheral blood. The disease-linked clones were reported to be significantly enriched in matched synovial fluid samples from ankylosing spondylitis patients. Blood from ankylosing spondylitis patients appeared to be characterized by a TCR beta motif made up of several highly homologous amino acid variants.

Sequences LGHNA (CDR1) and YNFKEQ (CDR2) are obtained from the germline V gene. Reading from cysteine to phenylalanine, the CDR3 counts 16 amino acids. CDR3 DNA is the only sequence kept; it has 48 bases, read in frame from the first base. The germline V end is reduced by 3 bases and the J end by 4 bases; junction bases left unmatched: 6. This clonotype occurred many times. The specificity of this receptor is unknown. There are no base qualities to consult, and no much larger clone falls within one base. For sequencing, an Illumina HiSeq 2500 was employed. TCR beta libraries were prepared by quantitative 5'-RACE with molecular barcodes. On the authors' methods: To identify disease-linked TCR variants, a new computational method was used, one built on a probabilistic model of VDJ rearrangement. TCRdb trimmed public reads at Q25 via fastp, called clones via MiXCR and kept in-frame beta chains. Here each entry gathers all rows of one CDR3 protein and keeps the most common genes and DNA. The authors' filters were not applied to this entry. Here the sample has about 220,000 distinct CDR3 sequences; roughly 6.6% occur a single time. Clones ranked in the top ten supply approximately 15% of the sample.

This sequence was found in a male donor with ankylosing spondylitis. The sequence joins TRBV4-2 to TRBJ2-1; TRBD1 matches 10 bases in the middle. The sample was blood, either unsorted or a sorted T cell fraction (not recorded which). The CDR3 region has the sequence CASSHRDRGRYNEQFF. The DNA sequence reads TGTGCCAGCAGCCACCGAGACAGGGGGCGGTACAATGAGCAGTTCTTC.